Reported below is one TCR beta chain. Here immunoSEQ multiplex PCR was the method, and the copy in TCRdb shows in-frame clones only, minus some. The sample has around 70,000 clones, approximately 94% seen once. These data are taken from a study of control samples from healthy donors and cancer patients. The V gene end was trimmed by 5 bases and the J gene end by 3 bases; junction bases not matched to a gene: 6. Germline lookup yields CDR1 KGHSH and CDR2 LQKENI. This CDR3 has 16 residues. The rearrangement joins TRBV18 to TRBJ1-4; 10 bases map to TRBD1. This receptor was obtained from a woman in her 30s in good health. Sequenced sample: blood. DNA of the CDR3: TGTGCCAGCTCATCCAGACAGGGGGCGTCTAATGAAAAACTGTTTTTT. This codes for CASSSRQGASNEKLFF.